The 20 T cell receptor beta chains presented below share a single source sample, sequenced in a study of blood T cell repertoires in COVID-19. The data were produced by immunoSEQ multiplex PCR, yet TCRdb's version contains in-frame clones alone and is incomplete. This table holds 20,000 to 25,000 clones, roughly 80% found once. Sequenced sample: peripheral blood. These receptors were obtained from a man in his 60s with active COVID-19.

The CDR3 sequence: CASSLGSSGNSYEQYF. The CDR3 DNA reads as TGCGCCAGCAGCTTGGGGTCTAGCGGGAACAGCTACGAGCAGTACTTC. The rearrangement uses TRBV5-1 and TRBJ2-7; 9 bases map to TRBD2. The CDR3 contains 16 residues. Germline V gene data show CDR1 as SGHRS and CDR2 as YFSETQ. Trimming cost V 0 bases and J 3 bases; bases outside gene matches: 7. Full variable domain (outside the CDR3, taken from reference TRBV5-1 and TRBJ2-7): KAGVTQTPRYLIKTRGQQVTLSCSPISGHRSVSWYQQTPGQGLQFLFEYFSETQRNKGNFPGRFSGRQFSNSRSEMNVSTLELGDSALYLCASSLGSSGNSYEQYFGPGTRLTVT.

This chain connects TRBV27 to TRBJ2-1; 7 bases are shared with TRBD2. CDR1 and CDR2 (germline): MNHEY, SMNVEV (reference sequence). The CDR3 consists of 14 residues. The V segment lost 7 bases and the J segment 5 bases; nucleotides outside the gene matches: 8. CDR3 nucleotide sequence: TGTGCCAGCACGAGGGGAGGGGCAGACAATGAGCAGTTCTTC. This gives the protein CASTRGGADNEQFF.

This clone was observed a single time. This rearrangement joins TRBV19 to TRBJ1-5, with D possibly TRBD1 on 6 matching bases. Trimming cost V 1 base and J 0 bases, with 10 bases left between them. The CDR3 runs 16 residues. Germline lookup yields CDR1 LNHDA and CDR2 SQIVND (reference sequence). The CDR3, as DNA: TGTGCCAGTAGTATAGGGACAGTCTATAGCAATCAGCCCCAGCATTTT. Its translation: CASSIGTVYSNQPQHF.

The rearrangement links TRBV28 to TRBJ2-2; 10 bases are a match to TRBD1. Trimming cost V 6 bases and J 4 bases; bases outside gene matches: 5. The CDR3 runs to 15 residues. CDR1 and CDR2 from the germline V gene are MDHEN and SYDVKM. The CDR3 sequence: CASRSGTGATGELFF. The CDR3 DNA follows: TGTGCCAGCAGATCCGGGACAGGGGCCACCGGGGAGCTGTTTTTT.

Concerning this clone itself: The germline gene is not matched at one end of the junction; a read error may be the cause. V and J are TRBV23-1 and TRBJ1-5, with D possibly matching TRBD1 (6 bases). TRBV23-1 is assigned to the ORF class and has an uncertain function. CDR3 size: 17 residues. CDR3 sequence reads: CASTQSYWGPSNQPQHF. CDR3 in DNA: TGCGCCAGCACTCAATCGTACTGGGGGCCGAGCAATCAGCCCCAGCATTTT.

V and J are TRBV5-4 and TRBJ1-2; no firm D call. V gave up 4 bases and J gave up 3 bases, with 13 bases separating them. The CDR3 runs to 14 residues. CDR1 is SGHNT and CDR2 is YYREEE in the germline V gene (reference sequence). The CDR3 is CASSASGSYYGYTF. The CDR3 DNA reads TGTGCCAGCAGCGCTTCAGGCAGCTACTATGGCTACACCTTC. The full variable domain, in which reference TRBV5-4 and TRBJ1-2 provide the parts outside the CDR3, is ETGVTQSPTHLIKTRGQQVTLRCSSQSGHNTVSWYQQALGQGPQFIFQYYREEENGRGNFPPRFSGLQFPNYSSELNVNALELDDSALYLCASSASGSYYGYTFGSGTRLTVV.

The V gene is TRBV12-3 or TRBV12-4, the J gene TRBJ1-1; TRBD1 agrees at 7 bases. This CDR3 comprises 12 residues. The J segment lost 9 bases and the V segment lost 1 base, leaving 2 bases of the junction unmatched. CDR3 protein: CASSLGTGQAFF. The CDR3 nucleotides are TGTGCCAGCAGTTTAGGGACAGGCCAAGCTTTCTTT.

The CDR3 nucleotides read TGTGCCAGCAGCTTAGATAGCTTTAATGAAAAACTGTTTTTT. Amino acid sequence: CASSLDSFNEKLFF. The V and J genes are TRBV7-2 and TRBJ1-4, with D unresolved. This CDR3 region has 14 residues. CDR1 SGHTA and CDR2 FQGNSA come from the germline V gene. The ends were cut back, 1 base at V and 4 bases at J, with 7 bases in the middle.

This rearrangement joins TRBV19 to TRBJ2-7, with TRBD2 matching 11 bases. Germline CDR1 and CDR2: LNHDA and SQIVND (reference sequence). The CDR3 is made up of 12 amino acids. Unmatched junction bases numbered 0, after V lost 5 bases and J lost 6 bases. CDR3 bases: TGTGCCAGTAGTCTAGCGGGAGGCGAGCAGTACTTC. This codes for CASSLAGGEQYF. Variable domain in full (rest from reference TRBV19 and TRBJ2-7): DGGITQSPKYLFRKEGQNVTLSCEQNLNHDAMYWYRQDPGQGLRLIYYSQIVNDFQKGDIAEGYSVSREKKESFPLTVTSAQKNPTAFYLCASSLAGGEQYFGPGTRLTVT.

The chain joins TRBV7-8 to TRBJ2-7, with 8 bases fitting TRBD2. Trimming removed 2 bases from V and 2 bases from J; junction bases left unmatched: 5. There are 15 residues in the CDR3. Germline V gene lookup returns CDR1 SGHVS and CDR2 FQNEAQ. This chain's CDR3 is CASSLPSGYAYEQYF. The CDR3 nucleotides are TGTGCCAGCAGCTTACCTAGCGGGTATGCCTACGAGCAGTACTTC.

This sequence joins TRBV3-1 (or the pseudogene TRBV3-2) and TRBJ2-1, with TRBD2 as a possible D gene (6 bases). Germline assignment: CDR1 LGHDT and CDR2 YNNKEL (reference sequence). V dropped 5 bases and J dropped 5 bases, with 19 bases sitting between them. The CDR3 has 16 amino acids. The CDR3 protein is CASSAKRRAGDNEQFF. The CDR3 region has the DNA TGTGCCAGCAGCGCGAAGCGGAGGGCCGGCGACAATGAGCAGTTCTTC.

This sequence joins TRBV28 and TRBJ2-3; the match to TRBD2 covers 11 bases. J gave up 6 bases and V 6 bases, and 8 bases lay outside the gene matches. The germline CDR1 and CDR2 sequences are MDHEN and SYDVKM. This CDR3 has 15 residues. The CDR3 loop reads CASRGTSGDWDTQYF. The CDR3 coding sequence is TGTGCCAGCAGAGGGACTAGCGGTGATTGGGATACGCAGTATTTT. Together with reference TRBV28 and TRBJ2-3, the CDR3 gives the full variable domain: DVKVTQSSRYLVKRTGEKVFLECVQDMDHENMFWYRQDPGLGLRLIYFSYDVKMKEKGDIPEGYSVSREKKERFSLILESASTNQTSMYLCASRGTSGDWDTQYFGPGTRLTVL.

V usage is TRBV28 and J usage is TRBJ2-7, with TRBD1 matching over 7 bases. This CDR3 has 18 residues. Germline V gene lookup returns CDR1 MDHEN and CDR2 SYDVKM. V was clipped by 2 bases and J by 2 bases; unmatched bases: 15. The CDR3 DNA sequence: TGTGCCAGCAGTTTAATGTTTTGGACAGGTGGAGGAACCTACGAGCAGTACTTC. Its protein is CASSLMFWTGGGTYEQYF.

The chain couples TRBV27 to TRBJ1-6; D not resolved. With 6 bases removed from V and 6 bases from J, the gap between germline ends came to 12 bases. From germline, CDR1 is MNHEY and CDR2 SMNVEV (reference sequence). The CDR3 sequence is 14 residues long. Here the CDR3 DNA reads TGTGCCAGCAGCTTTCTTCATAGTAATTCACCCCTCCACTTT. This sequence encodes CASSFLHSNSPLHF.

This chain links TRBV11-3 with TRBJ2-7; no clear D gene. V was trimmed by 7 bases and J by 4 bases, leaving 8 bases between them. Germline-derived CDR1 and CDR2 are SGHNT and YENEEA. The CDR3 runs 11 residues. CDR3 nucleotide sequence: TGTGCCAGCACAACTTATTACGAGCAGTACTTC. Amino acids: CASTTYYEQYF.

The CDR3 bases are TGTGCCAGCAGCCCGATCAGGGGGCTCAGCACAGATACGCAGTATTTT. Its protein is CASSPIRGLSTDTQYF. The chain recombines TRBV7-9 with TRBJ2-3, with 8 bases matching TRBD1. The CDR3 contains 16 residues. Germline V gives CDR1 SEHNR, CDR2 FQNEAQ (reference sequence). The V and J ends lost 5 bases and 0 bases, in that order; junction bases with no gene match: 7.

On this clone itself: Compared with germline, one end of the junction differs, possibly owing to a read error. The rearrangement links TRBV7-7 to TRBJ2-5; 11 positions agree with TRBD2. The CDR3 loop spans 17 amino acids. CDR1 is SSHAT, CDR2 FNYEAQ, per germline (reference sequence). CDR3 DNA: TGTGCTAGCAGCTTAGGCCGGCTAGCGGGAGGAGAAGAGACCCAGTACTTC. It encodes CASSLGRLAGGEETQYF.

This clone has just a few counts. This sequence joins TRBV24-1 and TRBJ2-3; tentatively, D is TRBD1 (6 bases). This CDR3 spans 13 amino acids. The germline V gene has CDR1 KGHDR and CDR2 SFDVKD. The V end was cut by 7 bases, the J end by 3 bases, with 10 bases between. The CDR3 reads CATSETGTDTQYF. In DNA, the CDR3 is TGTGCCACCAGCGAAACAGGGACAGATACGCAGTATTTT.

The rearrangement joins TRBV11-2 to TRBJ2-7; 13 nucleotides match TRBD2. CDR1 SGHAT and CDR2 FQNNGV come from the germline V gene. The CDR3 has 16 residues. V trimming: 4 bases; J trimming: 3 bases; junction bases outside the gene matches: 6. The DNA for the CDR3 is TGTGCCAGCAGCTCCCCTCGGACTAGCGGGAGCTACGAGCAGTACTTC. Protein product: CASSSPRTSGSYEQYF.

Only a few counts were recorded for this clone. The chain's CDR3 is CASSSNSNYHEQYF. CDR3 DNA sequence: TGTGCCAGCAGCTCTAATAGTAATTACCACGAGCAGTACTTC. This rearrangement joins TRBV5-4 to TRBJ2-7, with D hard to call. The CDR3 spans 14 residues. The germline V and J ends were trimmed by 3 bases and 5 bases, with 15 bases remaining between them. Germline V gene lookup returns CDR1 SGHNT and CDR2 YYREEE (reference sequence).